The 29 T cell receptor beta chains presented below share a single source sample, sequenced in a study of T-cell reconstitution after alpha-beta-depleted transplantation in children. TCRbeta library preparation incorporated unique molecular identifiers. MiXCR, run by TCRdb on the PCR reads, gives a single entry per CDR3 protein. This sample has some 150,000 distinct CDR3 sequences, with 8.8% found just once. The input for sequencing was PBMCs, mostly from graft donor cells, taken 180 days after TCRalphabeta/CD19-depleted stem cell transplant. The source is a female patient between 2 and 10 years old who had a stem cell transplant for congenital amegakaryocytic thrombocytopenia, so the T cells may come from the graft donor.

This clonotype came up many times. The CDR3 loop is CASSYAGIGTGELFF. The DNA for the CDR3 is TGCGCCAGCAGCTATGCCGGGATTGGCACCGGGGAGCTGTTTTTT. The gene calls are TRBV5-1 and TRBJ2-2, with D tentatively TRBD2 (5 bases). CDR1 is SGHRS and CDR2 is YFSETQ in the germline V gene. Trimming cost V 3 bases and J 4 bases, with 13 bases left between them. The CDR3 covers 15 residues.

The chain carries TRBV28 and TRBJ2-7; no clear D gene. Trimming shortened V by 7 bases and J by 4 bases, and 14 bases separated the two germline ends. Germline CDR1 reads MDHEN; CDR2 reads SYDVKM. The CDR3 extends over 13 amino acids. CDR3 loop: CASIFDKAYEQYF. The DNA of the CDR3 is TGTGCCAGCATTTTCGACAAGGCTTACGAGCAGTACTTC.

This clonotype was recorded many times. The V gene is TRBV5-1, the J gene TRBJ2-5; D might be TRBD1 (6 bases). The CDR3 runs 12 residues. Deletions cut 2 bases from V and 5 bases from J, with 7 bases between. Germline lookup yields CDR1 SGHRS and CDR2 YFSETQ. CDR3 bases: TGCGCCAGCAGCTTCACAGGGGAGACCCAGTACTTC. This codes for CASSFTGETQYF.

V usage is TRBV4-2 and J usage is TRBJ1-1; 8 positions match TRBD1. Germline trimming cut 0 bases from V and 4 bases from J; bases unmatched to any gene: 13. The CDR3 runs 18 residues. The V gene's germline CDR1 is LGHNA and CDR2 YNFKEQ. CDR3 sequence reads: CASSQDFGRGRFGTEAFF. CDR3 in DNA: TGTGCCAGCAGCCAAGATTTCGGCAGGGGGCGGTTTGGCACTGAAGCTTTCTTT.

The chain combines TRBV4-2 with TRBJ2-2; D is uncertain. The germline V gene has CDR1 LGHNA and CDR2 YNFKEQ. The CDR3 covers 14 residues. Trimming pared 0 bases from V and 8 bases from J, leaving 10 bases between. The DNA for the CDR3 is TGTGCCAGCAGCCAAGATAGAGCGACGGGGGAGCTGTTTTTT. Its protein is CASSQDRATGELFF.

This clonotype was recorded a few times. J is TRBJ1-3 and V is TRBV20-1; 9 bases are shared with TRBD1. The CDR3 spans 14 residues. Looked up from germline, CDR1 is DFQATT and CDR2 is SNEGSKA (reference sequence). The V gene end was trimmed by 5 bases and the J gene end by 2 bases; junction bases not matched to a gene: 4. CDR3: CSAEDRGTGNTIYF. The CDR3 bases are TGCAGTGCTGAAGACAGGGGGACTGGAAACACCATATATTTT.

The CDR3 sequence is CSARWGNGEKLFF. The CDR3 DNA reads TGCAGTGCTAGATGGGGTAATGGGGAAAAACTGTTTTTT. This rearrangement joins TRBV20-1 to TRBJ1-4, with D hard to call. This CDR3 comprises 13 residues. The V and J ends lost 2 bases and 8 bases respectively, with 12 bases between them. Germline loops: CDR1 DFQATT, CDR2 SNEGSKA (reference sequence).

As concerns this clonotype: It is likely a read error, because the conserved phenylalanine at the end of the CDR3 is missing. The DNA is omitted, as the CDR3 cannot be located on it reliably, and the CDR3 follows TCRdb's listing. The chain carries TRBV14 and TRBJ2-5; the table's D gene call, TRBD1, was not cross checked with the DNA. The CDR3 length is 10 residues, termini included. CDR1 is SGHDN and CDR2 is FVKESK in the germline V gene. The CDR3 loop is CASSKDRAQV.

The chain combines TRBV30 with TRBJ2-2; tentatively, D is TRBD2 (6 bases). V lost 2 bases to trimming and J lost 3 bases, with 16 bases between them. CDR1 and CDR2 from the germline V gene are GTSNPN and SVGIG (reference sequence). This CDR3 is 16 amino acids long. CDR3 amino acids: CAWSRYGGPHTGELFF. DNA for the CDR3: TGTGCCTGGAGTCGGTATGGAGGGCCCCACACCGGGGAGCTGTTTTTT. The full variable domain, its missing parts supplied by reference TRBV30 and TRBJ2-2, is SQTIHQWPATLVQPVGSPLSLECTVEGTSNPNLYWYRQAAGRGLQLLFYSVGIGQISSEVPQNLSASRPQDRQFILSSKKLLLSDSGFYLCAWSRYGGPHTGELFFGEGSRLTVL.

By share, this clonotype counts as medium-sized. The V call is TRBV20-1, the J call TRBJ2-2; D may be TRBD1 or TRBD2 (6 bases each). The V end was cut by 0 bases, the J end by 5 bases, with 13 bases between. Germline V gene lookup returns CDR1 DFQATT and CDR2 SNEGSKA (reference sequence). This CDR3 is built from 15 residues. CDR3 residues: CSARDQGGTTGELFF. CDR3 in DNA: TGCAGTGCTAGAGATCAAGGAGGGACAACCGGGGAGCTGTTTTTT.

This clonotype has at least ten counts. This chain uses TRBV29-1 with TRBJ2-2; D not certain. The length of the CDR3 is 11 residues. Germline assignment: CDR1 SQVTM and CDR2 ANQGSEA. V dropped 8 bases and J dropped 5 bases, with 9 bases sitting between them. This CDR3 reads CSIRRTGELFF. The CDR3 nucleotides read TGCAGCATTCGTCGGACCGGGGAGCTGTTTTTT.

This clonotype appeared many times. This sequence joins TRBV7-8 and TRBJ1-1; TRBD1 aligns across 9 bases. Germline V gene data show CDR1 as SGHVS and CDR2 as FQNEAQ. With 5 bases clipped from V and 4 bases from J, the junction kept 5 bases outside the gene matches. This CDR3 spans 14 amino acids. In DNA, the CDR3 is TGTGCCAGCAGCCGCACAGGGGGCGGCACTGAAGCTTTCTTT. Translating it yields CASSRTGGGTEAFF.

As to this clonotype: A clone one base away is much larger, so this may be a read error. This chain joins TRBV7-2 and TRBJ1-5, with D perhaps TRBD1 (5 bases). From germline, CDR1 is SGHTA and CDR2 FQGNSA. Trimming pared 5 bases from V and 6 bases from J, leaving 20 bases between. The CDR3 has 16 amino acids. The CDR3 reads CASSQEGPPWIQPQHF. The DNA of the CDR3 is TGTGCCAGCAGCCAGGAGGGACCGCCATGGATTCAGCCCCAGCATTTT. The whole variable domain, remainder taken from reference TRBV7-2 and TRBJ1-5, is GAGVSQSPSNKVTEKGKDVELRCDPISGHTALYWYRQSLGQGLEFLIYFQGNSAPDKSGLPSDRFSAERTGGSVSTLTIQRTQQEDSAVYLCASSQEGPPWIQPQHFGDGTRLSIL.

There are a few counts of this clonotype. The CDR3 nucleotides are TGTGCCACCAGTGACCCGGGACTAGCGGACCACAATGAGCAGTTCTTC. It codes for CATSDPGLADHNEQFF. The chain has TRBV24-1 and TRBJ2-1, with 11 bases lining up with TRBD2. From germline, CDR1 is KGHDR and CDR2 SFDVKD. V was pared by 4 bases and J by 5 bases, with 6 bases of the junction left unmatched. This CDR3 is 16 amino acids long.

This clonotype was seen a handful of times. This chain links TRBV20-1 with TRBJ1-4, with D unresolved. Germline loops: CDR1 DFQATT, CDR2 SNEGSKA (reference sequence). Trimming took 4 bases from V and 0 from J, leaving 9 bases between them. The CDR3 length is 14 residues. The CDR3 spells CSAKGFATNEKLFF. For the CDR3, the DNA is TGCAGTGCTAAGGGATTTGCAACTAATGAAAAACTGTTTTTT.

Many counts were recorded for this clonotype. The chain combines TRBV20-1 with TRBJ2-7; 8 bases align to TRBD1. CDR1 is DFQATT, CDR2 SNEGSKA, per germline (reference sequence). V shed 0 bases, J shed 1 base, and the junction held 5 bases outside the gene matches. This CDR3 is built from 15 residues. CDR3 loop: CSARDWDRPSYEQYF. The CDR3 region has the DNA TGCAGTGCTAGAGATTGGGACAGGCCATCCTACGAGCAGTACTTC.

This clonotype was seen many times. The V and J genes are TRBV7-9 and TRBJ2-1, with 8 bases lining up with TRBD2. The CDR3 spans 15 residues. Germline V gives CDR1 SEHNR, CDR2 FQNEAQ (reference sequence). Trimming at V came to 1 base and at J to 2 bases, leaving 1 base not matched to a gene. The CDR3 DNA follows: TGTGCCAGCAGCTTAGACGGGAGGGCCTACAATGAGCAGTTCTTC. Amino acid sequence: CASSLDGRAYNEQFF.

This clonotype was counted at least ten times. The chain couples TRBV5-1 to TRBJ1-2, with D possibly TRBD1 on 6 matching bases. Germline values: CDR1 SGHRS, CDR2 YFSETQ. The V end lost 0 bases, the J end lost 3 bases, and 6 bases lay between the germline ends. The CDR3 extends over 13 amino acids. The CDR3 DNA is TGCGCCAGCAGCTTGGGACAGGACTATGGCTACACCTTC. Its protein product is CASSLGQDYGYTF.

This clonotype was observed at least ten times. The genes are TRBV12-3 or TRBV12-4 and TRBJ2-1, with TRBD2 matching 8 bases. This CDR3 contains 15 residues. V dropped 6 bases and J dropped 7; count of bases not matched to a gene: 11. CDR3 DNA sequence: TGTGCCAGCAGCTACTTCAATTTAGCGGGGAATGAGCAGTTCTTC. Translation gives CASSYFNLAGNEQFF.

This clonotype has at least ten counts. The chain recombines TRBV29-1 with TRBJ1-5, with 12 bases fitting TRBD1. The germline gives CDR1 SQVTM, CDR2 ANQGSEA. The CDR3 runs 13 residues. With V trimmed by 6 bases and J by 6 bases, 3 bases remained unmatched. The CDR3 spells CSVGQGAGQPQHF. The CDR3 nucleotides read TGCAGCGTGGGACAGGGGGCTGGTCAGCCCCAGCATTTT. Full variable domain (rest looked up from reference TRBV29-1 and TRBJ1-5): SAVISQKPSRDICQRGTSLTIQCQVDSQVTMMFWYRQQPGQSLTLIATANQGSEATYESGFVIDKFPISRPNLTFSTLTVSNMSPEDSSIYLCSVGQGAGQPQHFGDGTRLSIL.

This clonotype occurred a few times. V and J are TRBV15 and TRBJ2-1; the D is unclear. V lost 0 bases and J 7 bases, leaving 22 bases between the germline ends. Germline CDR1 reads LNHNV; CDR2 reads YYDKDF (reference sequence). The CDR3 contains 18 residues. DNA of the CDR3: TGTGCCACCAGCAGAGATCGGGTTCCCTTTTGGGGTGAGAATGAGCAGTTCTTC. Protein sequence: CATSRDRVPFWGENEQFF.

This clonotype was detected a few times. The chain carries TRBV7-2 and TRBJ1-2; no clear D. Germline CDR1 reads SGHTA; CDR2 reads FQGNSA. V dropped 5 bases and J dropped 0 bases, with 16 bases sitting between them. The CDR3 has 16 residues. In DNA, the CDR3 is TGTGCCAGCAGCCCCAGGCCCCTTCGGCCTAACTATGGCTACACCTTC. Protein sequence: CASSPRPLRPNYGYTF.

This clonotype was counted at least ten times. The chain recombines TRBV12-3 or TRBV12-4 with TRBJ1-6; D may be TRBD1 (5 bases). V gave up 3 bases and J gave up 6 bases, with 12 bases separating them. The CDR3 length is 15 residues. The CDR3 nucleotides read TGTGCCAGCAGTTTGGGGGGATCAGGTAATTCACCCCTCCACTTT. Protein product: CASSLGGSGNSPLHF.

This clonotype showed up just a few times. The genes are TRBV4-3 and TRBJ2-1; D unclear. This CDR3 region has 14 residues. Trimming removed 1 base at V and 5 bases at J, with 9 bases between. In germline, CDR1 is LGHNA, CDR2 YSLEER. The CDR3, as DNA: TGCGCCAGCAGCCAAGGATGGCCGGACAATGAGCAGTTCTTC. Amino acids: CASSQGWPDNEQFF.

This chain uses TRBV24-1 with TRBJ2-1; the D gene is possibly TRBD1 (5 bases). The CDR3 length is 17 residues. Per the germline V gene, CDR1 is KGHDR and CDR2 is SFDVKD. V gave up 0 bases and J gave up 8 bases, with 19 bases separating them. CDR3 DNA sequence: TGTGCCACCAGTGATTTGAACGACCCGACCAAAGGGGATGAGCAGTTCTTC. Translation: CATSDLNDPTKGDEQFF.

At least ten counts were recorded for this clonotype. The chain uses TRBV5-1 and TRBJ2-5; no clear D gene. V was pared by 7 bases and J by 5 bases, with 15 bases between. Germline V gene sequence: CDR1 SGHRS, CDR2 YFSETQ. The CDR3 spans 13 residues. CDR3 bases: TGCGCCAGCGGTGGCAGTTTGGAGGAGACCCAGTACTTC. Residues: CASGGSLEETQYF.

This clonotype was observed a few times. This chain joins TRBV20-1 and TRBJ1-5; D perhaps matches TRBD1 (5 bases). CDR1 and CDR2 (germline): DFQATT, SNEGSKA (reference sequence). CDR3 length: 18 residues. V was shortened by 5 bases and J by 0 bases, with 23 bases between the two germline ends. The CDR3 region has the DNA TGCAGTGCTCCCGCTCCAGAAAGGGGCCTTTATAGCAATCAGCCCCAGCATTTT. Its translation: CSAPAPERGLYSNQPQHF.

This clonotype was seen at least ten times. This rearrangement joins TRBV20-1 to TRBJ2-4, with D unclear. Deletions cut 8 bases from V and 6 bases from J, with 11 bases between. Germline values: CDR1 DFQATT, CDR2 SNEGSKA (reference sequence). The CDR3 is 11 residues long. In DNA form, the CDR3 reads TGCAGTACCCGACCCGGAAACATTCAGTACTTC. Translated, it gives CSTRPGNIQYF.

At least ten counts were recorded for this clonotype. The chain uses TRBV6-5 and TRBJ1-4; 8 bases line up with TRBD1. Per germline, CDR1 MNHEY and CDR2 SVGAGI. The CDR3 runs to 16 residues. The junction had 8 bases not matched to a gene; V was cut back by 8 bases and J by 0 bases. Here the CDR3 reads CASADRGGATNEKLFF. As DNA, the CDR3 is TGTGCCAGCGCTGACAGGGGAGGAGCAACTAATGAAAAACTGTTTTTT.